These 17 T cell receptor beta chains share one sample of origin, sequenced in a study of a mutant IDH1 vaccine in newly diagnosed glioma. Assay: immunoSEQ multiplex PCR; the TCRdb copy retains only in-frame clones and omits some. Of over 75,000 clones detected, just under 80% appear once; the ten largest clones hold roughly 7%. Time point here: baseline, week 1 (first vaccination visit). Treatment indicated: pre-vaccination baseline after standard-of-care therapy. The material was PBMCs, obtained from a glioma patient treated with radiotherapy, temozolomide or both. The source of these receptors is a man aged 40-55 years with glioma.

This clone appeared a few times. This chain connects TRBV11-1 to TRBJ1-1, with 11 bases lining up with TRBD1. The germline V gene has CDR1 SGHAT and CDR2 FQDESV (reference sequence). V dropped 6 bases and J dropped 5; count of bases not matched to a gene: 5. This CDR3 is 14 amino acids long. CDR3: CASRGTGGQTEAFF. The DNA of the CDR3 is TGTGCCAGCAGAGGGACAGGGGGTCAGACTGAAGCTTTCTTT.

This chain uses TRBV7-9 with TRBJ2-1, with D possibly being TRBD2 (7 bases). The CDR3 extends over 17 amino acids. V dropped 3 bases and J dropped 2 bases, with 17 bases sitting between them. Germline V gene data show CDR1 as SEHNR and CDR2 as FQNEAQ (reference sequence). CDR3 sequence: CASSFFPGGGTYNEQFF. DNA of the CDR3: TGTGCCAGCAGCTTCTTTCCGGGGGGCGGAACCTACAATGAGCAGTTCTTC.

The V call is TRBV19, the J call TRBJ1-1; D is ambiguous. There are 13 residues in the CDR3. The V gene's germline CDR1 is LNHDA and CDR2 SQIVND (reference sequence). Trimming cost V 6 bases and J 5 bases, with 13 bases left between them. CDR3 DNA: TGTGCCAGTAGCAACTCACGGGGTACTGAAGCTTTCTTT. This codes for CASSNSRGTEAFF.

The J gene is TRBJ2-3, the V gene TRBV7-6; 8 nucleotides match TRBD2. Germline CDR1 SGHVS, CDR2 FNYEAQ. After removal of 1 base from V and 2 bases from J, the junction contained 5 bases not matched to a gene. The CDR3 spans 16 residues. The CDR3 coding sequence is TGTGCCAGCAGCTTAGGAAGCGGGAGTTCCACAGATACGCAGTATTTT. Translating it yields CASSLGSGSSTDTQYF.

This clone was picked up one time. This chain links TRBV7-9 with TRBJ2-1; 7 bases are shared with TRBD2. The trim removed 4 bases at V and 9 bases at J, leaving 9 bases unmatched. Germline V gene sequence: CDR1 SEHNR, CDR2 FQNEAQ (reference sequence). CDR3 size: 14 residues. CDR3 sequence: CASSSLAGEGEQFF. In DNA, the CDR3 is TGTGCCAGCAGCTCCCTCGCGGGAGAGGGTGAGCAGTTCTTC.

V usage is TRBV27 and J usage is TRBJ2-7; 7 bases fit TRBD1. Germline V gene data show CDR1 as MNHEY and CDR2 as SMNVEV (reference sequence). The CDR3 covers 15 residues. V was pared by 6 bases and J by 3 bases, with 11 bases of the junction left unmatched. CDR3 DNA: TGTGCCAGCAGAGCGGACAGGCTCCTCTACTACGAGCAGTACTTC. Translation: CASRADRLLYYEQYF.

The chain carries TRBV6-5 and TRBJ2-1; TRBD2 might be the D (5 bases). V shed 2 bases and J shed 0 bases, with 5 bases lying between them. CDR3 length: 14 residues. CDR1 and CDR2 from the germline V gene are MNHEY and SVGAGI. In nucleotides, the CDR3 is TGTGCCAGCAGTTACGGAGGCTCCTACAATGAGCAGTTCTTC. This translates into CASSYGGSYNEQFF.

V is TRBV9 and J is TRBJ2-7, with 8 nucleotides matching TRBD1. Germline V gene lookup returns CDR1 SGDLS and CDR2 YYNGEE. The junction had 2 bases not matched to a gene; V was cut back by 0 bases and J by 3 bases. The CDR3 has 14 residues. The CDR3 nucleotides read TGTGCCAGCAGCGTAGCTACAGGGGGCTACGAGCAGTACTTC. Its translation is CASSVATGGYEQYF.

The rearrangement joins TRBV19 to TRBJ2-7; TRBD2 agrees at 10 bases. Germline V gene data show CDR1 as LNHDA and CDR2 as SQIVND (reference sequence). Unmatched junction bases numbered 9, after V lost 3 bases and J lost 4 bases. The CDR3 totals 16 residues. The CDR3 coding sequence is TGTGCCAGTAGTATCCTAGCGGGAGAAGGCGGATACGAGCAGTACTTC. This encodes CASSILAGEGGYEQYF.

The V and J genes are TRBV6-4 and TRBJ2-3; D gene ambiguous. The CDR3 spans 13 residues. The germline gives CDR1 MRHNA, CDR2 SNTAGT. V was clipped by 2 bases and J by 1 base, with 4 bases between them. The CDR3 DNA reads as TGTGCCAGCAGTGACAGGGGCACAGATACGCAGTATTTT. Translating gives CASSDRGTDTQYF.

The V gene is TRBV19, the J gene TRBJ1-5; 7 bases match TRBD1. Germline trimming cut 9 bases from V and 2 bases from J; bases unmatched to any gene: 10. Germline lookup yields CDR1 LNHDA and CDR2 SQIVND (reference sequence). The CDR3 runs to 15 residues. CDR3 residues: CASRQDRVGNQPQHF. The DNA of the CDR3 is TGTGCCAGCCGCCAAGACAGGGTGGGCAATCAGCCCCAGCATTTT.

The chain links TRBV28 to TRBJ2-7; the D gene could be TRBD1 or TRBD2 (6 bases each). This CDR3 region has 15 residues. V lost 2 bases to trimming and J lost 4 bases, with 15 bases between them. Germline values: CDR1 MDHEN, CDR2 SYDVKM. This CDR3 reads CASSLGVGGVYEQYF. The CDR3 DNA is TGTGCCAGCAGTTTAGGTGTGGGGGGCGTATACGAGCAGTACTTC.

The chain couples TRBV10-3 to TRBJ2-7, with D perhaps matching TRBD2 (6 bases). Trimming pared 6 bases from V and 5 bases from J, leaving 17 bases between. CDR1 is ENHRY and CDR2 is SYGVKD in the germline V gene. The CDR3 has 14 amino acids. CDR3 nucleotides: TGTGCCATCAGCGGAGGGACTTCCTTCCACGAGCAGTACTTC. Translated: CAISGGTSFHEQYF.

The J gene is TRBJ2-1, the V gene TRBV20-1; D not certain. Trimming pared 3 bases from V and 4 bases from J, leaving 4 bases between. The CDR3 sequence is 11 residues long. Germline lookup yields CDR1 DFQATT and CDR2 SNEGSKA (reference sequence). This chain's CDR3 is CSASLYNEQFF. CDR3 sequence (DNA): TGCAGTGCTAGTCTATACAATGAGCAGTTCTTC.

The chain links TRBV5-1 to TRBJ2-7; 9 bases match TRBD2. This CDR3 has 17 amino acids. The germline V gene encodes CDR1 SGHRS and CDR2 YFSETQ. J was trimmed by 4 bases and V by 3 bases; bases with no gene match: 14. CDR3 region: CASSSPPGTSRIYEQYF. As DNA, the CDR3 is TGCGCCAGCAGCTCGCCGCCTGGGACTAGCCGGATTTACGAGCAGTACTTC.

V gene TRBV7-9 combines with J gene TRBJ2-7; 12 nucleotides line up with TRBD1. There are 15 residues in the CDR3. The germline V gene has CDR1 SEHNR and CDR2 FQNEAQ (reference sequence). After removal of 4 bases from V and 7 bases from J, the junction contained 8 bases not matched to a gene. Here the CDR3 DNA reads TGTGCCAGCAGCTACCCGGGACAGGGGGCAGCTGAGCAGTACTTC. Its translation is CASSYPGQGAAEQYF.

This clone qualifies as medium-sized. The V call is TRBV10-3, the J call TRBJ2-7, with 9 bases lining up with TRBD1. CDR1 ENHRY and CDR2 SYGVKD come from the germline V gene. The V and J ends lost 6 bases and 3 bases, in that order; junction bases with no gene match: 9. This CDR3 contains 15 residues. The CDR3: CAIRDPTGGFYEQYF. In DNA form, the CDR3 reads TGTGCCATCAGGGACCCGACAGGGGGGTTCTACGAGCAGTACTTC.